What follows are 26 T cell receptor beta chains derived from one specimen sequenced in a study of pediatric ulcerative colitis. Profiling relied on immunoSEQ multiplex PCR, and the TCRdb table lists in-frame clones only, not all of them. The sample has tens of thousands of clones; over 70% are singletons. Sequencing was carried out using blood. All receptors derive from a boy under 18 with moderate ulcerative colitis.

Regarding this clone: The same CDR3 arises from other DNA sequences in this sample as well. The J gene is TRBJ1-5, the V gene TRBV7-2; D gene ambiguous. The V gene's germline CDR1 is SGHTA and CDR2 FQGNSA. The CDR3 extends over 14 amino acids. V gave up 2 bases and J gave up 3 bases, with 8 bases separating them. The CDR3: CASSLSGPNQPQHF. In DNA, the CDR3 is TGTGCCAGCAGCTTAAGCGGACCCAATCAGCCCCAGCATTTT.

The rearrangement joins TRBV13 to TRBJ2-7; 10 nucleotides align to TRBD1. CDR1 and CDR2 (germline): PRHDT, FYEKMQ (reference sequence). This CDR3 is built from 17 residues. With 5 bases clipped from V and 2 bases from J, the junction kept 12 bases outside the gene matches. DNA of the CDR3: TGTGCCAGCAGCCCTTTCCCGGGACAGGGGCAAGCCTACGAGCAGTACTTC. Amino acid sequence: CASSPFPGQGQAYEQYF.

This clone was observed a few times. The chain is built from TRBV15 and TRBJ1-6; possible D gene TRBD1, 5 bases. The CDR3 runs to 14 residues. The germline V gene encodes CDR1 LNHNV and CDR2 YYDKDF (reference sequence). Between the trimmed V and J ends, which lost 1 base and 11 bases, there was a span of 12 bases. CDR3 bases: TGTGCCACCAGCAGAGGCAGGGAGGATCCACCCCTCCACTTT. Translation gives CATSRGREDPPLHF.

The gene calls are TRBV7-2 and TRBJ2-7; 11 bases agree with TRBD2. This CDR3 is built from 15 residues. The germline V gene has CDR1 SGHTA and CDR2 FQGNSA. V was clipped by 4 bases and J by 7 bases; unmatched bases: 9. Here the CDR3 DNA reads TGTGCCAGCAGCTGGGGTGCTAGCGGGAGGAATGAGCAGTACTTC. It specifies CASSWGASGRNEQYF.

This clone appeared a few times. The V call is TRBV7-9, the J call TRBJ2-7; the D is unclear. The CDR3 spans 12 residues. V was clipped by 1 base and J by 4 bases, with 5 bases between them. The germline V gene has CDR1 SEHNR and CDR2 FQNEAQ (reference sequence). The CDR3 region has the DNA TGTGCCAGCAGCTTAGAATCATACGAGCAGTACTTC. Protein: CASSLESYEQYF.

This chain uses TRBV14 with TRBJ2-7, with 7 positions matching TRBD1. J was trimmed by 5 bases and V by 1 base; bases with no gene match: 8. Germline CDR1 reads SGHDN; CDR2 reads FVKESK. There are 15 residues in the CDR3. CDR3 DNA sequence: TGTGCCAGCAGCCAAGTGAGACAGGGCCCACACGAGCAGTACTTC. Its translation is CASSQVRQGPHEQYF. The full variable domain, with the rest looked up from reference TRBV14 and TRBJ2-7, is EAGVTQFPSHSVIEKGQTVTLRCDPISGHDNLYWYRRVMGKEIKFLLHFVKESKQDESGMPNNRFLAERTGGTYSTLKVQPAELEDSGVYFCASSQVRQGPHEQYFGPGTRLTVT.

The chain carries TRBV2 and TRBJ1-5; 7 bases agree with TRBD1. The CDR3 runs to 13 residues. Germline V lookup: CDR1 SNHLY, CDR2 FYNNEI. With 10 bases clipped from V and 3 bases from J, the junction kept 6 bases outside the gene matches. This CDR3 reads CATSDRNNQPQHF. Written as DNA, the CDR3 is TGTGCCACCTCGGACAGGAACAATCAGCCCCAGCATTTT. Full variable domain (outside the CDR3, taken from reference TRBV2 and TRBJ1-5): EPEVTQTPSHQVTQMGQEVILRCVPISNHLYFYWYRQILGQKVEFLVSFYNNEISEKSEIFDDQFSVERPDGSNFTLKIRSTKLEDSAMYFCATSDRNNQPQHFGDGTRLSIL.

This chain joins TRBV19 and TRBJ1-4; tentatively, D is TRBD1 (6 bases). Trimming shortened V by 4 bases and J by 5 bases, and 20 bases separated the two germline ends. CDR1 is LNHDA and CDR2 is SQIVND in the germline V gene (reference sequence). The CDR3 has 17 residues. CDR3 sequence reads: CASSTKEQGVRNEKLFF. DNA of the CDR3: TGTGCCAGTAGTACCAAGGAACAGGGTGTGAGGAATGAAAAACTGTTTTTT.

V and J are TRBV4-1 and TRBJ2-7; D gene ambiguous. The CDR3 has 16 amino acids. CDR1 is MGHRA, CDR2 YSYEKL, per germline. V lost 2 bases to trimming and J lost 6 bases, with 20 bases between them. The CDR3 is CASSQQRLVTGLEQYF. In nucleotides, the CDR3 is TGCGCCAGCAGCCAACAAAGGTTAGTTACCGGGCTCGAGCAGTACTTC.

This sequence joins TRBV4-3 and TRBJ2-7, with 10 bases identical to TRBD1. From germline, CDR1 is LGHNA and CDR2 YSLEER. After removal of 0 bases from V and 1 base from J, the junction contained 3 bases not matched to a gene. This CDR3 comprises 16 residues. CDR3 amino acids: CASSQDPGQGSYEQYF. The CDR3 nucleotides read TGCGCCAGCAGCCAAGACCCGGGACAGGGGTCCTACGAGCAGTACTTC.

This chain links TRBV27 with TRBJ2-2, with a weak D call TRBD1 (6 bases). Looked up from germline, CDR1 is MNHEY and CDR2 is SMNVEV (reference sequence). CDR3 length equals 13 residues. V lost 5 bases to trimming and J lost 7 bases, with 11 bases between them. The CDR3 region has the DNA TGTGCCAGCAGTAGATCAGGGGTCGGGGAGCTGTTTTTT. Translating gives CASSRSGVGELFF.

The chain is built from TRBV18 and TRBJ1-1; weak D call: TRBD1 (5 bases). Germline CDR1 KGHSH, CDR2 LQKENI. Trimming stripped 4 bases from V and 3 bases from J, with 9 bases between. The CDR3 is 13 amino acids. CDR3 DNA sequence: TGTGCCAGCTCACTGACGGGGGACACTGAAGCTTTCTTT. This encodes CASSLTGDTEAFF.

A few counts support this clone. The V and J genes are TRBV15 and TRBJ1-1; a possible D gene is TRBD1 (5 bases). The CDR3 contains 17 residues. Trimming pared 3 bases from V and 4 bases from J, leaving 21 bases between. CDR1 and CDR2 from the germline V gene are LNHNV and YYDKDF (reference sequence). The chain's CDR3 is CATSREGEAQVGTEAFF. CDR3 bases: TGTGCCACCAGCAGGGAAGGGGAAGCCCAAGTAGGCACTGAAGCTTTCTTT. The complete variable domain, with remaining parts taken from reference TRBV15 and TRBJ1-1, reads DAMVIQNPRYQVTQFGKPVTLSCSQTLNHNVMYWYQQKSSQAPKLLFHYYDKDFNNEADTPDNFQSRRPNTSFCFLDIRSPGLGDTAMYLCATSREGEAQVGTEAFFGQGTRLTVV.

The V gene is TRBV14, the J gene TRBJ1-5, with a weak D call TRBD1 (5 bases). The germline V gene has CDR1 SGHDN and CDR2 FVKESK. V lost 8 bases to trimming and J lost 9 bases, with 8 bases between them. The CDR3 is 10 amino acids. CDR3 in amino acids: CASPGPPQHF. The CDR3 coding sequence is TGTGCCAGCCCAGGGCCGCCCCAGCATTTT.

CDR3 residues: CAGGYEQYF. The CDR3 DNA sequence: TGTGCCGGGGGGTACGAGCAGTACTTC. The rearrangement joins TRBV6-1 to TRBJ2-7; a weak D match, TRBD2 (6 bases). The CDR3 length is 9 residues. Germline V gene data show CDR1 as MNHNS and CDR2 as SASEGT. The ends were cut back, 11 bases at V and 4 bases at J, with 6 bases in the middle.

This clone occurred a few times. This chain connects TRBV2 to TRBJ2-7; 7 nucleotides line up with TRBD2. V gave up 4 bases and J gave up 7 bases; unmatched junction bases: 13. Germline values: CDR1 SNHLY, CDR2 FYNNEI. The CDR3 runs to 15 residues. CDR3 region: CASSGASGDRWEQYF. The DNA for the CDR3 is TGTGCCAGCAGTGGAGCTAGCGGCGATAGGTGGGAGCAGTACTTC.

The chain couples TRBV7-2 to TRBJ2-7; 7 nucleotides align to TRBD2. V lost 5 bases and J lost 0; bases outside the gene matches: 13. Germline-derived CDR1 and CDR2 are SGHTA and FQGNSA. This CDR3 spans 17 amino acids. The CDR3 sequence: CASSLSGRAGDSYEQYF. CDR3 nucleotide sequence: TGTGCCAGCAGCCTAAGCGGTAGGGCGGGAGACTCCTACGAGCAGTACTTC. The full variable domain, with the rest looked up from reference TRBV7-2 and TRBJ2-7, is GAGVSQSPSNKVTEKGKDVELRCDPISGHTALYWYRQSLGQGLEFLIYFQGNSAPDKSGLPSDRFSAERTGGSVSTLTIQRTQQEDSAVYLCASSLSGRAGDSYEQYFGPGTRLTVT.

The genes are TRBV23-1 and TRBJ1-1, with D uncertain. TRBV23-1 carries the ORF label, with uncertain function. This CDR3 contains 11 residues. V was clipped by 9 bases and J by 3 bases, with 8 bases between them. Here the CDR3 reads CARYPDTEAFF. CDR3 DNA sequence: TGCGCCAGGTATCCGGACACTGAAGCTTTCTTT.

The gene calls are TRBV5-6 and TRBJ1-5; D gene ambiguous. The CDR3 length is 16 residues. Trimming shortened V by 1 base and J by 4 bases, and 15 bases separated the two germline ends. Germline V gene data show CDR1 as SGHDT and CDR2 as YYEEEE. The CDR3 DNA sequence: TGTGCCAGCAGCTTGACTGGGTTGGGATCAAATCAGCCCCAGCATTTT. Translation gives CASSLTGLGSNQPQHF.

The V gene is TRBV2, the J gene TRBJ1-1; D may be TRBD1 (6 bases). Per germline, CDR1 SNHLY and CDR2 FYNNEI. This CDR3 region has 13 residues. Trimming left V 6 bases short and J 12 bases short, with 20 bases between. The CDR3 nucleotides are TGTGCCAGCAGGAAAGACAGTCAGGGGCTACCTTTCTTT. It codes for CASRKDSQGLPFF.

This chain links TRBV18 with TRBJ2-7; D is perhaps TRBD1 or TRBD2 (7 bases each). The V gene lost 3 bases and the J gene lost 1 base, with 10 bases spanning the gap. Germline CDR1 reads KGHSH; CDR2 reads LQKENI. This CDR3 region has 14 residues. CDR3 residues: CASSPQGGSYEQYF. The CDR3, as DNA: TGTGCCAGCTCACCTCAGGGGGGGTCCTACGAGCAGTACTTC.

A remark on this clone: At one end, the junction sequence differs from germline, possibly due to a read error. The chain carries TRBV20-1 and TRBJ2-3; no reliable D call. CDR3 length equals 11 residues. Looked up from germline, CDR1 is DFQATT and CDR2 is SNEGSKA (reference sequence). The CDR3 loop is CSARVFDRWNF. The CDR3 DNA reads TGCAGTGCTAGAGTTTTCGACCGGTGGAATTTT.

For the CDR3, the DNA is TGCGCCAGCAGCTGGAACGTACAGGGAACCTACGAGCAGTACTTC. This translates into CASSWNVQGTYEQYF. The chain carries TRBV5-1 and TRBJ2-7; a possible D gene is TRBD1 (6 bases). Germline V gene lookup returns CDR1 SGHRS and CDR2 YFSETQ. V was clipped by 3 bases and J by 2 bases, with 15 bases between them. The CDR3 loop spans 15 amino acids.

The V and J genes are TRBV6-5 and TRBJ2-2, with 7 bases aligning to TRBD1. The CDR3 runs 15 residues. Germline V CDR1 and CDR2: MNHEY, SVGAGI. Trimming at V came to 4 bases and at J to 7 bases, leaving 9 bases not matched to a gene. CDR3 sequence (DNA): TGTGCCAGCAGTTTGAAAGGGGGCGGAAGCGGGGAGCTGTTTTTT. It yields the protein CASSLKGGGSGELFF.

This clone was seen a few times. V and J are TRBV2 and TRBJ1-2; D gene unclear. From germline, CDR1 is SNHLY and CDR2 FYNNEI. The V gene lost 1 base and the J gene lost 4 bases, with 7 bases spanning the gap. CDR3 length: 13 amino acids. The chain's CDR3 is CASSEDSPYGYTF. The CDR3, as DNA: TGTGCCAGCAGTGAAGACAGCCCCTATGGCTACACCTTC.

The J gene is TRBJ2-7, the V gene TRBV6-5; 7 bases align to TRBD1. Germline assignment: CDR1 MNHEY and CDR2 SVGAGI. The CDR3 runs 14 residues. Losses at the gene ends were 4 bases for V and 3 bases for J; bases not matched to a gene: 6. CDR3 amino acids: CASSFMGQLYEQYF. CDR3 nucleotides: TGTGCCAGCAGTTTTATGGGACAGCTCTACGAGCAGTACTTC.